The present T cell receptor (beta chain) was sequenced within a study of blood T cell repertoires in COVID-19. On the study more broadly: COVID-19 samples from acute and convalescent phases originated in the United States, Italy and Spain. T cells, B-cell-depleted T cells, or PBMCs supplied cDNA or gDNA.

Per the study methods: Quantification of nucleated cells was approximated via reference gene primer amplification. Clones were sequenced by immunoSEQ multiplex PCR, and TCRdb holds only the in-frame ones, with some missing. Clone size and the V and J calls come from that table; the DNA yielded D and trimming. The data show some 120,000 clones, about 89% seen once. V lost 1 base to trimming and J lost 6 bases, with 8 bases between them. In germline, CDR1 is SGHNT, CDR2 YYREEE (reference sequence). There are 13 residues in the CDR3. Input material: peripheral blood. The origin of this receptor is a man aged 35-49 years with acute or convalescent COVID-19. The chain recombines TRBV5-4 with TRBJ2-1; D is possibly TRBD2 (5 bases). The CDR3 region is CASSLQGSNEQFF. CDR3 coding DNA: TGTGCCAGCAGCTTGCAAGGGAGCAATGAGCAGTTCTTC. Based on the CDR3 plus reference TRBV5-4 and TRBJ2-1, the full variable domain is ETGVTQSPTHLIKTRGQQVTLRCSSQSGHNTVSWYQQALGQGPQFIFQYYREEENGRGNFPPRFSGLQFPNYSSELNVNALELDDSALYLCASSLQGSNEQFFGPGTRLTVL.